These 11 T cell receptor beta chains originate from one sample sequenced in a study of cytomegalovirus exposure and HLA in healthy donors. Here immunoSEQ multiplex PCR was the method, and the copy in TCRdb shows in-frame clones only, minus some. The top ten hold about 0.95% of the sample, which has approximately 200,000 clones, 80% to 95% seen once. Sequencing was performed on PBMCs. Receptors originate from a woman in her late teens or twenties in good health and CMV-seronegative.

V is TRBV27 and J is TRBJ2-7, with D maybe TRBD2 (6 bases). CDR3 size: 18 residues. The V gene's germline CDR1 is MNHEY and CDR2 SMNVEV (reference sequence). Trimming removed 4 bases at V and 2 bases at J, with 24 bases between. As DNA, the CDR3 is TGTGCCAGCAGTTCGCATCGGGGGACTGCACGAATCCCCTACGAGCAGTACTTC. Translated, it gives CASSSHRGTARIPYEQYF.

The V gene is TRBV4-2, the J gene TRBJ1-3; TRBD1 is a possible D gene (6 bases). The V and J ends lost 7 bases and 0 bases respectively, with 16 bases between them. The CDR3 runs to 16 residues. Germline values: CDR1 LGHNA, CDR2 YNFKEQ. The CDR3 protein is CASNTGQFSSGNTIYF. CDR3 in DNA: TGTGCCAGCAACACCGGACAGTTTTCCTCTGGAAACACCATATATTTT.

The rearrangement uses TRBV7-6 and TRBJ2-7; tentatively, D is TRBD1 (5 bases). Trimming stripped 6 bases from V and 5 bases from J, with 17 bases between. The CDR3 runs to 14 residues. CDR1 SGHVS and CDR2 FNYEAQ come from the germline V gene. The chain's CDR3 is CASSYKTVSDEQYF. The CDR3 bases are TGTGCCAGCAGTTACAAGACAGTCTCGGACGAGCAGTACTTC.

V and J are TRBV18 and TRBJ1-2; a weak D match, TRBD1 (6 bases). The CDR3 length is 14 residues. Per the germline V gene, CDR1 is KGHSH and CDR2 is LQKENI. The ends were cut back, 6 bases at V and 5 bases at J, with 16 bases in the middle. As DNA, the CDR3 is TGTGCCAGCTCCCCCTACCCGCAGGGGTATGGCTACACCTTC. Translating it yields CASSPYPQGYGYTF.

The rearrangement joins TRBV10-3 to TRBJ1-1, with D perhaps matching TRBD1 (6 bases). V was trimmed by 4 bases and J by 1 base, leaving 13 bases between them. The CDR3 has 15 amino acids. Germline V gene lookup returns CDR1 ENHRY and CDR2 SYGVKD. CDR3 DNA sequence: TGTGCCATCAGTGGTCGGGGGGCGGAGAACACTGAAGCTTTCTTT. Its translation is CAISGRGAENTEAFF.

The chain has TRBV7-6 and TRBJ1-1; no clear D. This CDR3 has 16 amino acids. The V end lost 0 bases, the J end lost 0 bases, and 11 bases lay between the germline ends. The germline CDR1 and CDR2 sequences are SGHVS and FNYEAQ. Here the CDR3 DNA reads TGTGCCAGCAGCTTAGCGGTGGAGAACATGAACACTGAAGCTTTCTTT. This encodes CASSLAVENMNTEAFF.

This rearrangement joins TRBV7-2 to TRBJ2-5; 13 bases match TRBD2. Unmatched junction bases numbered 13, after V lost 1 base and J lost 5 bases. CDR3 size: 19 residues. Looked up from germline, CDR1 is SGHTA and CDR2 is FQGNSA. The CDR3 spells CASSLGSTSGRGLWETQYF. The CDR3 DNA sequence: TGTGCCAGCAGCTTAGGCTCTACTAGCGGGAGGGGATTATGGGAGACCCAGTACTTC.

This clone was seen once. V gene TRBV28 combines with J gene TRBJ1-5; D remains unclear. This CDR3 is 15 amino acids long. Germline V gene lookup returns CDR1 MDHEN and CDR2 SYDVKM. The V end lost 2 bases, the J end lost 7 bases, and 15 bases lay between the germline ends. As DNA, the CDR3 is TGTGCCAGCAGTTTACGGCGCTCAGGTAACCAGCCCCAGCATTTT. This gives the protein CASSLRRSGNQPQHF.

The chain has TRBV19 and TRBJ2-7; 10 nucleotides match TRBD1. CDR3 size: 15 residues. Germline values: CDR1 LNHDA, CDR2 SQIVND (reference sequence). Trimming removed 3 bases from V and 9 bases from J; junction bases left unmatched: 11. DNA for the CDR3: TGTGCCAGTAGTATCCAAGGACAGGGGGAGGTCGCGCAGTACTTC. It specifies CASSIQGQGEVAQYF.

As DNA, the CDR3 is TGTGCCAGCAGTGACCCCCGGACGGGGGATACGCAGTATTTT. This translates into CASSDPRTGDTQYF. The J gene is TRBJ2-3, the V gene TRBV25-1; TRBD2 is a possible D gene (5 bases). The CDR3 covers 14 residues. Germline lookup yields CDR1 MGHDK and CDR2 SYGVNS. V lost 3 bases and J 6 bases, leaving 13 bases between the germline ends.

This clone showed up just a few times. V usage is TRBV30 and J usage is TRBJ1-2; 10 nucleotides match TRBD1. The J segment lost 12 bases and the V segment lost 2 bases, leaving 3 bases of the junction unmatched. Germline CDR1 and CDR2: GTSNPN and SVGIG (reference sequence). The CDR3 runs to 11 residues. The chain's CDR3 is CAWSWTGGNTF. CDR3 in DNA: TGTGCCTGGAGTTGGACAGGGGGGAACACCTTC.